This entry concerns a single TCR beta chain. Its antigen is not known. Read data end 3 residues before the CDR3 end; the end is taken from the germline J gene. This sample was taken from a study of T cells in women clearing cervical HPV infection. Overall study context: Case blood drawn at lesion detection; control blood after infection cleared. Overall study findings and caveats: Repertoire richness, not evenness, was significantly elevated in CIN3+ cases versus controls. TRBV6-7 relative abundance averaged approximately 0.11% in cases and around 0.17% in controls.

Trimming took off 5 bases at V and 8 bases at J, with 13 bases between the two ends. Germline V gives CDR1 SGHVS, CDR2 FNYEAQ. The CDR3 is 13 amino acids. This table comes from immunoSEQ multiplex PCR, and its TCRdb copy is limited to in-frame clones, with some not included. The data show approximately 30,000 clones, and the top ten clones hold roughly 3.4%. Sequencing used blood buffy coat. The clonotype comes from a woman aged 18 to 75 with a cervical HPV16 infection that either progressed to CIN3+ or cleared (not recorded which). The V and J genes are TRBV7-6 and TRBJ2-1, with TRBD2 as a possible D gene (6 bases). The CDR3 reads CASSREPGDEQFF. Partial CDR3 DNA: TGTGCCAGCAGCCGGGAGCCGGGGGATGAG.